The T cell receptor (beta chain) under discussion was sequenced for a study of CD8+ T cells in alopecia areata. This clone was seen a handful of times. RNA extraction was followed by reverse transcription into cDNA, which acted as the sequencing template. Only in-frame clones appear in the TCRdb table, and some are missing; sequencing was by immunoSEQ multiplex PCR. The sample has 110,000 or so clones; under 40% are singletons. Deletions cut 3 bases from V and 0 bases from J, with 11 bases between. This CDR3 has 16 residues. Germline CDR1 and CDR2: LGHNA and YSLEER. The V gene is TRBV4-3, the J gene TRBJ2-2, with D perhaps matching TRBD2 (7 bases). The TCR originated in a human donor with alopecia areata. Specimen: CD4+ T cells sorted from blood. The CDR3 spells CASSHLGGANTGELFF. The DNA for the CDR3 is TGCGCCAGCAGCCACCTAGGGGGGGCGAACACCGGGGAGCTGTTTTTT.